These 21 T cell receptor beta chains share one sample of origin, sequenced in a study of blood T cell repertoires in COVID-19. Libraries were prepared by immunoSEQ multiplex PCR; TCRdb keeps only in-frame clonotypes and omits some of them. This table holds approximately 70,000 clones, 79% found once. The material sequenced was peripheral blood. These receptors came from a woman older than 75 with active or convalescent COVID-19.

With respect to this clone: Other DNA sequences in this sample translate to the same CDR3. The J gene is TRBJ1-3, the V gene TRBV7-2, with 7 bases identical to TRBD1. The CDR3 consists of 14 residues. Germline V gives CDR1 SGHTA, CDR2 FQGNSA. The V and J ends lost 5 bases and 2 bases, in that order; junction bases with no gene match: 3. CDR3 coding DNA: TGTGCCAGCAGCCTGGGGACAGCTGGAAACACCATATATTTT. Its translation is CASSLGTAGNTIYF.

This chain connects TRBV9 to TRBJ2-3; D uncertain. The CDR3 runs 17 residues. V was shortened by 3 bases and J by 4 bases, with 21 bases between the two germline ends. Germline V lookup: CDR1 SGDLS, CDR2 YYNGEE. CDR3 in DNA: TGTGCCAGCAGCGATAACACTGTCCTCGGTGGAGCAGATACGCAGTATTTT. This encodes CASSDNTVLGGADTQYF.

The chain has TRBV19 and TRBJ2-1, with D perhaps TRBD1 (5 bases). CDR1 is LNHDA, CDR2 SQIVND, per germline (reference sequence). Trimming took off 2 bases at V and 7 bases at J, with 9 bases between the two ends. The CDR3 has 13 amino acids. The CDR3 sequence: CASSITTVNEQFF. In nucleotides, the CDR3 is TGTGCCAGTAGTATAACGACAGTTAATGAGCAGTTCTTC.

The chain combines TRBV6-6 with TRBJ1-5; a possible D gene is TRBD1 (6 bases). This CDR3 has 17 residues. Trimming cost V 5 bases and J 5 bases, with 22 bases left between them. Germline CDR1 reads MNHNY; CDR2 reads SVGAGI (reference sequence). This chain's CDR3 is CASSLWGRGAMHQPQHF. The DNA of the CDR3 is TGTGCCAGCAGTCTCTGGGGGCGGGGGGCGATGCATCAGCCCCAGCATTTT.

The chain recombines TRBV28 with TRBJ2-3; 13 bases align to TRBD2. Germline V CDR1 and CDR2: MDHEN, SYDVKM. The CDR3 runs to 18 residues. V shed 3 bases, J shed 5 bases, and the junction held 11 bases outside the gene matches. The CDR3 DNA is TGTGCCAGCAGTTTCGGTAGACTAGCGGGGGGCCTAGTAGATACGCAGTATTTT. Its translation is CASSFGRLAGGLVDTQYF.

The V and J genes are TRBV6-5 and TRBJ1-3, with TRBD1 as a possible D gene (5 bases). The germline V gene encodes CDR1 MNHEY and CDR2 SVGAGI. The CDR3 sequence is 14 residues long. Trimming pared 6 bases from V and 2 bases from J, leaving 11 bases between. The CDR3 loop reads CASRFDSTGNTIYF. The CDR3 coding sequence is TGTGCCAGCAGATTCGACAGTACTGGAAACACCATATATTTT.

This clone was observed a handful of times. The chain has TRBV19 and TRBJ2-1; 11 bases align to TRBD1. The V segment lost 2 bases and the J segment 7 bases; nucleotides outside the gene matches: 4. CDR1 is LNHDA and CDR2 is SQIVND in the germline V gene (reference sequence). The CDR3 loop spans 15 amino acids. CDR3 sequence reads: CASSISGTGGNEQFF. As DNA, the CDR3 is TGTGCCAGTAGTATATCCGGGACAGGGGGGAATGAGCAGTTCTTC.

V and J are TRBV18 and TRBJ2-7; weak D call: TRBD1 (6 bases). Trimming left V 3 bases short and J 6 bases short, with 12 bases between. Germline V gives CDR1 KGHSH, CDR2 LQKENI. The CDR3 covers 13 residues. Written as DNA, the CDR3 is TGTGCCAGCTCACCCGTGACAGGATCCGAGCAGTACTTC. Its translation: CASSPVTGSEQYF.

The chain carries TRBV25-1 and TRBJ1-1; tentative D call: TRBD1 (6 bases). The germline CDR1 and CDR2 sequences are MGHDK and SYGVNS. Trimming cost V 1 base and J 4 bases, with 13 bases left between them. The CDR3 has 15 residues. The CDR3 nucleotides read TGTGCCAGCAGTGAATGGAGGACAGATCGCACTGAAGCTTTCTTT. This encodes CASSEWRTDRTEAFF.

The chain links TRBV7-9 to TRBJ1-1; D not resolved. This CDR3 is 14 amino acids long. The germline CDR1 and CDR2 sequences are SEHNR and FQNEAQ (reference sequence). V lost 0 bases and J lost 10, with 15 bases in between. The CDR3 region has the DNA TGTGCCAGCAGCTTAGCGGGGAGCGGGCAGAGAGCTTTCTTT. Translating gives CASSLAGSGQRAFF. The entire variable domain, with the rest obtained from reference TRBV7-9 and TRBJ1-1, is as follows: DTGVSQNPRHKITKRGQNVTFRCDPISEHNRLYWYRQTLGQGPEFLTYFQNEAQLEKSRLLSDRFSAERPKGSFSTLEIQRTEQGDSAMYLCASSLAGSGQRAFFGQGTRLTVV.

The V gene is TRBV24-1, the J gene TRBJ1-5; 9 bases fit TRBD1. CDR3 size: 14 residues. Germline V gene data show CDR1 as KGHDR and CDR2 as SFDVKD. V lost 10 bases to trimming and J lost 2 bases; unmatched junction nucleotides: 5. The CDR3, as DNA: TGTGCCACTGGGACAGGGTATGGCAATCAGCCCCAGCATTTT. It codes for CATGTGYGNQPQHF.

The chain links TRBV19 to TRBJ2-3; D may be TRBD1 (6 bases). Trimming took off 4 bases at V and 1 base at J, with 9 bases between the two ends. The germline CDR1 and CDR2 sequences are LNHDA and SQIVND (reference sequence). The CDR3 is 14 residues long. The CDR3 region has the DNA TGTGCCAGTAGTAACAGGGTGGGCACAGATACGCAGTATTTT. Translated, it gives CASSNRVGTDTQYF.

The gene calls are TRBV6-5 and TRBJ2-1; D call uncertain. Per the germline V gene, CDR1 is MNHEY and CDR2 is SVGAGI. This CDR3 comprises 14 residues. With 2 bases removed from V and 12 bases from J, the gap between germline ends came to 17 bases. The DNA of the CDR3 is TGTGCCAGCAGTTACACGAGTCTATACTCGAGGCAGTTCTTC. The encoded protein is CASSYTSLYSRQFF.

V and J are TRBV14 and TRBJ1-1; D gene uncertain. CDR1 and CDR2 (germline): SGHDN, FVKESK. V was shortened by 4 bases and J by 0 bases, with 9 bases between the two germline ends. The CDR3 runs to 14 residues. The DNA of the CDR3 is TGTGCCAGCAGCCTTGCCGGGATGAACACTGAAGCTTTCTTT. It specifies CASSLAGMNTEAFF.

The chain has TRBV6-5 and TRBJ2-3, with a tentative D call TRBD1 (7 bases). There are 14 residues in the CDR3. V lost 2 bases to trimming and J lost 10 bases, with 16 bases between them. Germline loops: CDR1 MNHEY, CDR2 SVGAGI. CDR3 sequence (DNA): TGTGCCAGCAGTTACGTTACAGGGGAGCGGGCGCAGTATTTT. Encoded protein: CASSYVTGERAQYF.

The chain employs TRBV24-1 and TRBJ2-2; 14 nucleotides align to TRBD2. This CDR3 region has 19 residues. CDR1 is KGHDR, CDR2 SFDVKD, per germline. V gave up 3 bases and J gave up 4 bases; unmatched junction bases: 9. The CDR3 DNA is TGTGCCACCAGTGATCCCGGACTAGCGGGAGGAGGGGGCACCGGGGAGCTGTTTTTT. Translating it yields CATSDPGLAGGGGTGELFF.

This chain uses TRBV2 with TRBJ1-2; 7 bases align to TRBD1. The CDR3 length is 15 residues. V was clipped by 6 bases and J by 4 bases; unmatched bases: 11. Germline V gives CDR1 SNHLY, CDR2 FYNNEI. CDR3 protein: CASSPRGDSTYGYTF. In nucleotides, the CDR3 is TGTGCCAGCAGCCCGAGGGGGGACAGTACCTATGGCTACACCTTC.

The chain uses TRBV23-1 and TRBJ2-3; D ambiguous. TRBV23-1 is an open reading frame, and its role is uncertain. The CDR3 runs to 15 residues. V was shortened by 3 bases and J by 4 bases, with 14 bases between the two germline ends. The CDR3 here is CASSHPPVCADTQYF. The CDR3 nucleotides are TGCGCCAGCAGTCACCCCCCTGTGTGCGCAGATACGCAGTATTTT.

The rearrangement joins TRBV19 to TRBJ1-5, with D perhaps matching TRBD1 (6 bases). The CDR3 contains 15 residues. V shed 4 bases and J shed 6 bases, with 16 bases lying between them. Germline values: CDR1 LNHDA, CDR2 SQIVND (reference sequence). The DNA for the CDR3 is TGTGCCAGTAGTACCTACGGGGGGCTGGTTCAGCCCCAGCATTTT. Translation gives CASSTYGGLVQPQHF.

This rearrangement joins TRBV6-5 to TRBJ2-7, with a tentative D call TRBD1 (6 bases). Trimming stripped 0 bases from V and 2 bases from J, with 14 bases between. This CDR3 region has 16 residues. The V gene's germline CDR1 is MNHEY and CDR2 SVGAGI. The CDR3 nucleotides are TGTGCCAGCAGTTACTCGATTCCGGACAGTCCCTACGAGCAGTACTTC. This codes for CASSYSIPDSPYEQYF.

The chain joins TRBV7-8 to TRBJ2-7; D possibly corresponds to TRBD1 (5 bases). Germline V gene lookup returns CDR1 SGHVS and CDR2 FQNEAQ. The CDR3 has 14 residues. The V end lost 1 base, the J end lost 3 bases, and 10 bases lay between the germline ends. The CDR3 nucleotides read TGTGCCAGCAGCTTAGGTAGGACACACTACGAGCAGTACTTC. Translated: CASSLGRTHYEQYF.